The 9 T cell receptor beta chains listed next were all sequenced from one sample in a study of shared clonotypes between healthy human individuals. Profiling relied on immunoSEQ multiplex PCR, and the TCRdb table lists in-frame clones only, not all of them. The sample lists millions of clones, over 85% occurring once. The source material was naive CD4+ T cells sorted from blood. The subset is: CD45RA+ positively selected. These receptor sequences come from a man aged 18 to 30 in good health.

This clone was detected only once. This chain links TRBV10-3 with TRBJ1-4; unclear D gene. This CDR3 is built from 13 residues. V gave up 0 bases and J gave up 8 bases, with 7 bases separating them. Germline V gene data show CDR1 as ENHRY and CDR2 as SYGVKD. Here the CDR3 DNA reads TGTGCCATCAGTGAGTCGGAGAGAGAAAAACTGTTTTTT. This gives the protein CAISESEREKLFF.

This chain connects TRBV5-3 to TRBJ2-3; 7 nucleotides align to TRBD2. TRBV5-3 is classed as an ORF, of uncertain function. Losses at the gene ends were 8 bases for V and 0 bases for J; bases not matched to a gene: 6. This CDR3 region has 14 residues. CDR3 sequence: CASKPGGSTDTQYF. The CDR3 nucleotides are TGTGCCAGCAAGCCGGGGGGAAGCACAGATACGCAGTATTTT.

Of note for this clone: The same CDR3 can be traced to other DNA sequences in this sample. This chain uses TRBV15 with TRBJ2-1, with 11 bases identical to TRBD2. The V gene's germline CDR1 is LNHNV and CDR2 YYDKDF (reference sequence). This CDR3 comprises 15 residues. After removal of 1 base from V and 7 bases from J, the junction contained 3 bases not matched to a gene. CDR3 loop: CATSRGGTSGNEQFF. The CDR3 bases are TGTGCCACCAGCAGAGGCGGGACTAGCGGTAATGAGCAGTTCTTC.

The rearrangement links TRBV19 to TRBJ2-2, with 7 bases matching TRBD1. The CDR3 has 14 amino acids. Unmatched junction bases numbered 5, after V lost 6 bases and J lost 4 bases. CDR1 and CDR2 from the germline V gene are LNHDA and SQIVND (reference sequence). CDR3 protein: CASRQGFGTGELFF. The CDR3 coding sequence is TGTGCCAGTAGACAGGGGTTTGGCACCGGGGAGCTGTTTTTT.

In DNA form, the CDR3 reads TGTGCCAGCAGTTTCGAGGTACTCGGAGACGAGCAGTACTTC. This translates into CASSFEVLGDEQYF. V usage is TRBV28 and J usage is TRBJ2-7; D gene ambiguous. Trimming removed 3 bases at V and 5 bases at J, with 14 bases between. Per the germline V gene, CDR1 is MDHEN and CDR2 is SYDVKM. The CDR3 is 14 residues long.

The chain uses TRBV19 and TRBJ1-4; no reliable D call. Germline assignment: CDR1 LNHDA and CDR2 SQIVND (reference sequence). The CDR3 spans 16 residues. V was clipped by 6 bases and J by 8 bases, with 22 bases between them. The CDR3 DNA sequence: TGTGCCAGTAGGCGACGAGGCCCCCTCCAGAGAGAAAAACTGTTTTTT. Translation gives CASRRRGPLQREKLFF.

The rearrangement joins TRBV29-1 to TRBJ2-7; perhaps TRBD2 as D (6 bases). The CDR3 consists of 14 residues. V was clipped by 6 bases and J by 2 bases, with 17 bases between them. Germline-derived CDR1 and CDR2 are SQVTM and ANQGSEA. This CDR3 is CSVSHGSGTYEQYF. In DNA, the CDR3 is TGCAGCGTCAGTCACGGTAGCGGAACCTACGAGCAGTACTTC.

V and J are TRBV5-6 and TRBJ2-5, with TRBD2 matching 12 bases. The V and J ends lost 3 bases and 4 bases, in that order; junction bases with no gene match: 7. Germline V gives CDR1 SGHDT, CDR2 YYEEEE. The CDR3 consists of 16 residues. As DNA, the CDR3 is TGTGCCAGCAGCTCGATGGGACTAGCGGGCGGAGAGACCCAGTACTTC. The encoded protein is CASSSMGLAGGETQYF.

The chain uses TRBV18 and TRBJ1-4, with TRBD1 as a possible D gene (5 bases). The CDR3 is 11 residues long. CDR1 and CDR2 from the germline V gene are KGHSH and LQKENI. The germline V and J ends were trimmed by 3 bases and 12 bases, with 8 bases remaining between them. The CDR3 DNA reads as TGTGCCAGCTCACCGGGACTCGAACTGTTTTTT. Translated: CASSPGLELFF. The complete variable domain, with remaining parts taken from reference TRBV18 and TRBJ1-4, reads NAGVMQNPRHLVRRRGQEARLRCSPMKGHSHVYWYRQLPEEGLKFMVYLQKENIIDESGMPKERFSAEFPKEGPSILRIQQVVRGDSAAYFCASSPGLELFFGSGTQLSVL.